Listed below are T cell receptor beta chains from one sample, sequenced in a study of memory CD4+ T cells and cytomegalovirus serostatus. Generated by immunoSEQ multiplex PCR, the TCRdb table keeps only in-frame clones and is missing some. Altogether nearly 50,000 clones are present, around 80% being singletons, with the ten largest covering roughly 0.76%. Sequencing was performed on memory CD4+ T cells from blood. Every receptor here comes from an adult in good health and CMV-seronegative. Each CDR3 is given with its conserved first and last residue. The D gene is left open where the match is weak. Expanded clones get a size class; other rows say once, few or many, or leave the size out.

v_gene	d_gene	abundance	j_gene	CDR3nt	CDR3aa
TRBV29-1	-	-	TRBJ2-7	TGCAGCGTTGCGGTAAGGACGCCCAATGCCTACGAGCAGTACTTC	CSVAVRTPNAYEQYF
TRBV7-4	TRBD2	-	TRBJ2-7	TGTGCCAGCAGCTATTTTTCCGGCGGGAGCGGGCCTTACGAGCAGTACTTC	CASSYFSGGSGPYEQYF
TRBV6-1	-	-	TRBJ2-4	TGTGCCAGCAGTGAAAGGACGGAAACTCAGTACTTC	CASSERTETQYF
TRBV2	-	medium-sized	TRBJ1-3	TGTGCCAGCAGCCTACAGGGAAACTCTGGAAACACCATATATTTT	CASSLQGNSGNTIYF
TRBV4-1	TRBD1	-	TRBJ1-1	TGCGCCAGCAAAAAGCAGGGGGCATATGGCACTGAAGCTTTCTTT	CASKKQGAYGTEAFF
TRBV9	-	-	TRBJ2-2	TGTGCCAGCACCGTCGGGAGAGTCGCCGGGGAGCTGTTTTTT	CASTVGRVAGELFF
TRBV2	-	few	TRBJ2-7	TGTGCCAGCAGCGCGAACAGGGCCGAGCAGTACTTC	CASSANRAEQYF
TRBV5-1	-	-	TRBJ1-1	TGCGCCAGCAGCCCCACAGGGTTGACTGAAGCTTTCTTT	CASSPTGLTEAFF
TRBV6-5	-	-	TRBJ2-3	TGTGCCAGCAGTCGGTTTGGCACAGATACGCAGTATTTT	CASSRFGTDTQYF
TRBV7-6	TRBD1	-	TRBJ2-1	TGTGCCAGCAGCTTAGGCGGACAGGGGCTTACCAATGAGCAGTTCTTC	CASSLGGQGLTNEQFF
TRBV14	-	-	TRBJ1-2	TGTGCCAGCAGCCAACGACAGTCTCCTAACTATGGCTACACCTTC	CASSQRQSPNYGYTF
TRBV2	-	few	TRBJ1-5	TGTGCCAGCAGTATGACTTATAGCAATCAGCCCCAGCATTTT	CASSMTYSNQPQHF
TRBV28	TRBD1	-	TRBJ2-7	TGTGCCAGCACCAGGGCAGGGGGAGTCTACGAGCAGTACTTC	CASTRAGGVYEQYF